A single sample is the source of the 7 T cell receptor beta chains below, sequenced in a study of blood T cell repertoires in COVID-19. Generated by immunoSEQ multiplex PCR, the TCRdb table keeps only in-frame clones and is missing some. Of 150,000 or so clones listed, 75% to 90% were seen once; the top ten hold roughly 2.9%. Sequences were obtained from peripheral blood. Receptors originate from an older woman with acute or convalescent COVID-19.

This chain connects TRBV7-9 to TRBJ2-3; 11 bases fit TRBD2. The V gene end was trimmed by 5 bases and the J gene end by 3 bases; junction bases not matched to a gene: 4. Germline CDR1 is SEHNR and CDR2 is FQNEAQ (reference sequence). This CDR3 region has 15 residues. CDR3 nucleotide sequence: TGTGCCAGCAGCCAGACTAGCGGGGAGACAGATACGCAGTATTTT. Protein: CASSQTSGETDTQYF.

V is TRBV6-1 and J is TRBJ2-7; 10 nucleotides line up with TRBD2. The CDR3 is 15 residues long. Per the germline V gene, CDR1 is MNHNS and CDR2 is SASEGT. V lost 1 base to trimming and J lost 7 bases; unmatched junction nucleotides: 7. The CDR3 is CASSEGTSGVREQYF. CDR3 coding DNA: TGTGCCAGCAGTGAAGGCACTAGCGGGGTACGAGAGCAGTACTTC.

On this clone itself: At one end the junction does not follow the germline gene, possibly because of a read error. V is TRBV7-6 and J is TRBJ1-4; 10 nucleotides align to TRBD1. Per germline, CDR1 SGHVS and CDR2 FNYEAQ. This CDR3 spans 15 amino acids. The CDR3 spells CASSRGGTGDLKMFF. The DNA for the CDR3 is TGTGCCAGCAGCCGAGGGGGGACAGGGGACTTAAAAATGTTTTTT.

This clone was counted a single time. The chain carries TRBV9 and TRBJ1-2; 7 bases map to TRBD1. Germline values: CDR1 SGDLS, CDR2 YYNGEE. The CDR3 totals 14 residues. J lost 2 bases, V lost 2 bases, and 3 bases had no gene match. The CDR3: CASSVNRGNYGYTF. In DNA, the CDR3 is TGTGCCAGCAGCGTTAACAGGGGAAACTATGGCTACACCTTC.

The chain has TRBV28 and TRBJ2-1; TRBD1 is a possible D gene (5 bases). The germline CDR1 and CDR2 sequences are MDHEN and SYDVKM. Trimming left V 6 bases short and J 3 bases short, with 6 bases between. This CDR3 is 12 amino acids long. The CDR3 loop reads CASSRVYNEQFF. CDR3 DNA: TGTGCCAGCAGCAGGGTCTACAATGAGCAGTTCTTC.

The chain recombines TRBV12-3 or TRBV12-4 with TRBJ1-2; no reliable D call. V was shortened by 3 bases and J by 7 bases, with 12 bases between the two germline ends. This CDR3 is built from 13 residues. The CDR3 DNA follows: TGTGCCAGCAGTTTCAGGCAGAGAAGTGGCTACACCTTC. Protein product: CASSFRQRSGYTF.

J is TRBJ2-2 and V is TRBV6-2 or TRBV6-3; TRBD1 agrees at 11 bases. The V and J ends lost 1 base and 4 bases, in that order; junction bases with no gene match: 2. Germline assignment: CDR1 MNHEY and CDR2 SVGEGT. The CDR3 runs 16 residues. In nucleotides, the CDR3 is TGTGCCAGCAGTTACTGGGGGACAGGGGGCACCGGGGAGCTGTTTTTT. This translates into CASSYWGTGGTGELFF.